What follows are 8 T cell receptor beta chains derived from one specimen sequenced in a study of blood T cell repertoires in COVID-19. Assay used: immunoSEQ multiplex PCR; TCRdb lists only in-frame clones, some missing. Of a few hundred thousand clones listed, 80% to 95% are singletons. The sample taken for sequencing was PBMCs or T cells enriched from blood (not recorded which). These receptors were collected from a man between 18 and 35 years old who had recovered from COVID-19.

The CDR3 reads CASSARPGQDHTEAFF. Here the CDR3 DNA reads TGTGCCAGCAGCGCACGGCCGGGACAGGACCACACTGAAGCTTTCTTT. The chain carries TRBV9 and TRBJ1-1; 8 bases match TRBD1. Germline values: CDR1 SGDLS, CDR2 YYNGEE. The CDR3 is 16 amino acids. The V gene end was trimmed by 3 bases and the J gene end by 3 bases; junction bases not matched to a gene: 10.

The chain recombines TRBV2 with TRBJ2-1; TRBD2 agrees at 10 bases. The CDR3 is made up of 19 amino acids. Germline CDR1 reads SNHLY; CDR2 reads FYNNEI. With 6 bases clipped from V and 8 bases from J, the junction kept 22 bases outside the gene matches. For the CDR3, the DNA is TGTGCCAGCAGCCCAAACGAATACAGCGGGAGGGCCCCCCCGGATGAGCAGTTCTTC. Amino acids: CASSPNEYSGRAPPDEQFF.

The chain uses TRBV7-2 and TRBJ2-7; no clear D. Germline V gene sequence: CDR1 SGHTA, CDR2 FQGNSA. This CDR3 is built from 12 residues. The V end lost 4 bases, the J end lost 6 bases, and 10 bases lay between the germline ends. CDR3 nucleotide sequence: TGTGCCAGCAGCTCATCAATCGGCGAGCAGTACTTC. Translated, it gives CASSSSIGEQYF.

This chain connects TRBV7-2 to TRBJ1-1, with 7 bases aligning to TRBD1. The V and J ends lost 3 bases and 2 bases, in that order; junction bases with no gene match: 6. CDR3 length equals 15 residues. CDR1 and CDR2 (germline): SGHTA, FQGNSA. This CDR3 is CASSFAGTANTEAFF. CDR3 DNA: TGTGCCAGCAGCTTCGCCGGGACAGCTAACACTGAAGCTTTCTTT.

This chain joins TRBV6-5 and TRBJ1-2; no firm D call. CDR3 size: 12 residues. Looked up from germline, CDR1 is MNHEY and CDR2 is SVGAGI. The ends were cut back, 8 bases at V and 3 bases at J, with 10 bases in the middle. CDR3 coding DNA: TGTGCCAGCGGAGCGACGGACTATGGCTACACCTTC. It yields the protein CASGATDYGYTF.

The chain links TRBV14 to TRBJ2-5, with D perhaps matching TRBD2 (6 bases). The CDR3 runs to 16 residues. The germline V gene encodes CDR1 SGHDN and CDR2 FVKESK. V lost 5 bases and J lost 1, with 17 bases in between. The CDR3 spells CASSLPFHGGQETQYF. The CDR3 DNA reads TGTGCCAGCAGCTTACCTTTCCACGGGGGCCAAGAGACCCAGTACTTC.

The chain links TRBV30 to TRBJ1-5, with 8 nucleotides matching TRBD1. The CDR3 is 15 amino acids. Germline-derived CDR1 and CDR2 are GTSNPN and SVGIG (reference sequence). V was pared by 0 bases and J by 6 bases, with 7 bases of the junction left unmatched. As DNA, the CDR3 is TGTGCCTGGAGTGTAGGGCAGGGGGCCGCTCAGCCCCAGCATTTT. Protein: CAWSVGQGAAQPQHF. The full variable domain, with the rest looked up from reference TRBV30 and TRBJ1-5, is SQTIHQWPATLVQPVGSPLSLECTVEGTSNPNLYWYRQAAGRGLQLLFYSVGIGQISSEVPQNLSASRPQDRQFILSSKKLLLSDSGFYLCAWSVGQGAAQPQHFGDGTRLSIL.

This clone was counted once. The chain employs TRBV9 and TRBJ1-5; a possible D gene is TRBD1 (6 bases). Trimming cost V 3 bases and J 6 bases, with 13 bases left between them. The length of the CDR3 is 14 residues. Germline assignment: CDR1 SGDLS and CDR2 YYNGEE. The CDR3 protein is CASSEGDEGQPQHF. The CDR3 nucleotides read TGTGCCAGCAGCGAGGGGGATGAAGGTCAGCCCCAGCATTTT.